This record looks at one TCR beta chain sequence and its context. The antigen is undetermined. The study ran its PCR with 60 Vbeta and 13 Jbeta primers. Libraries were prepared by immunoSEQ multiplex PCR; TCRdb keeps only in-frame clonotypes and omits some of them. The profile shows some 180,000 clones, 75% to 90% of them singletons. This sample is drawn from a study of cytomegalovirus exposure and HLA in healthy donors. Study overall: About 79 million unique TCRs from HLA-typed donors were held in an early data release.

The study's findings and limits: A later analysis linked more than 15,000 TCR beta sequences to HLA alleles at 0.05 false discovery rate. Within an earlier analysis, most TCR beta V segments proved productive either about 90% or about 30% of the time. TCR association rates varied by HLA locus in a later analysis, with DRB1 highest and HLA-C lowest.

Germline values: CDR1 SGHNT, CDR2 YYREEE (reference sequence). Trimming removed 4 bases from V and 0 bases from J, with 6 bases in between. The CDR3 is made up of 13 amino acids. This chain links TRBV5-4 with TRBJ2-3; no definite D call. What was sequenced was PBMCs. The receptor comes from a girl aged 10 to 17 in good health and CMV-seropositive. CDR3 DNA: TGTGCCAGCAGCGTAGAAAGCACAGATACGCAGTATTTT. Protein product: CASSVESTDTQYF.